The text below deals with one TCR beta chain. Assay: immunoSEQ multiplex PCR; the TCRdb copy retains only in-frame clones and omits some. The table lists hundreds of thousands of clones, 88% of them singletons. The sample belongs to a study of blood T cell repertoires in COVID-19. Looking at the study overall: Acute and convalescent COVID-19 samples came from the United States, Italy and Spain. The cDNA or gDNA used as material had been derived from T cells, B-cell-depleted T cells, or PBMCs.

CDR1 is LGHNA, CDR2 YSLEER, per germline. This CDR3 region has 15 residues. The V gene lost 0 bases and the J gene lost 0 bases, with 6 bases spanning the gap. The chain uses TRBV4-3 and TRBJ1-3; no firm D call. The sequence was collected from a woman aged 40 to 55 with acute COVID-19. The material sequenced was PBMCs or T cells enriched from blood (not recorded which). The CDR3 here is CASSQDGSSGNTIYF. CDR3 nucleotides: TGCGCCAGCAGCCAAGACGGGTCCTCTGGAAACACCATATATTTT.